This T cell receptor beta chain was captured in a study of T cells after yellow fever vaccination. The wider study: SMART-Seq v4 Ultra Low Input prepared the low-cell-number fractions.

V lost 4 bases to trimming and J lost 4 bases; unmatched junction nucleotides: 1. Germline V gene data show CDR1 as KGHSY and CDR2 as FQNENV. The CDR3 length is 14 residues. This clonotype was detected many times. It was through 5'RACE template switching that TCR cDNA was made, with a universal primer site and UMIs added. TCRdb called the 5' RACE reads again in MiXCR, with one record for every CDR3 protein. This table holds 300,000 to 400,000 distinct CDR3 sequences, 9.5% to 12% found once. The clonotype comes from a man aged 18 to 29 who received the YFV17D yellow fever vaccine. This specimen consisted of CD4+ T cells sorted from PBMCs, obtained 45 days after the yellow fever booster vaccination. The chain employs TRBV16 and TRBJ1-5, with 10 nucleotides matching TRBD1. The DNA of the CDR3 is TGTGCCAGCAGCCGGGACAGGGGTAATCAGCCCCAGCATTTT. It codes for CASSRDRGNQPQHF.